The TCR beta chain under discussion was sequenced for a study of CD8 T cells in ankylosing spondylitis. Study outcomes and limitations: Before this, some motif variants had been reported in reactive arthritis synovial fluid and blood. Seemingly characteristic of ankylosing spondylitis blood was a TCR beta motif consisting of several highly homologous variants. Matched ankylosing spondylitis synovial fluid reportedly showed significant enrichment of disease-linked clones.

Quantitative molecular-barcoded 5'-RACE generated the TCR beta libraries. From the 5' RACE reads, TCRdb called clonotypes with MiXCR, one entry per CDR3 protein. The sample shows about 540,000 distinct CDR3 sequences, approximately 11% of them seen only once. This clonotype was counted between two and nine times. What it binds is not known. The clonotype originates from a male donor with ankylosing spondylitis. The sequenced sample consisted of blood, either unsorted or a sorted T cell fraction (not recorded which).

CDR3 in DNA: TGTGCCAGCAGCTCACTGCAGGGGGGCGGGGAGCTGTTTTTT. Translation gives CASSSLQGGGELFF. The chain carries TRBV9 and TRBJ2-2; D is possibly TRBD1 (7 bases). Germline CDR1 and CDR2: SGDLS and YYNGEE. The CDR3 is made up of 14 amino acids. Trimming took 4 bases from V and 7 from J, leaving 14 bases between them. The whole variable domain, remainder taken from reference TRBV9 and TRBJ2-2, is DSGVTQTPKHLITATGQRVTLRCSPRSGDLSVYWYQQSLDQGLQFLIQYYNGEERAKGNILERFSAQQFPDLHSELNLSSLELGDSALYFCASSSLQGGGELFFGEGSRLTVL.